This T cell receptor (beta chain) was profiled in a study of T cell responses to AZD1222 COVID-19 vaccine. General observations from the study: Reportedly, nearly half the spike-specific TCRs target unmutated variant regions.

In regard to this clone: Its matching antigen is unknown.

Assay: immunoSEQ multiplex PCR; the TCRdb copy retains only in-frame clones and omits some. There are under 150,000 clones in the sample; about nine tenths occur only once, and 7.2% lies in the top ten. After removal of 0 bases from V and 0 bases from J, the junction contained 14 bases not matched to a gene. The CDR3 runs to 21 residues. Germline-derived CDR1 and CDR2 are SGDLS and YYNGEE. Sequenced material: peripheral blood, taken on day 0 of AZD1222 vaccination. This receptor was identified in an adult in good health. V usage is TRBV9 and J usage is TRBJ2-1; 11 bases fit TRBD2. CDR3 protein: CASSVGGLAGVKRPSYNEQFF. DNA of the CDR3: TGTGCCAGCAGCGTAGGAGGACTAGCGGGCGTTAAGCGCCCCTCCTACAATGAGCAGTTCTTC.